This T cell receptor (beta chain) was observed in a study of lymphopenia after photon versus proton radiotherapy. Using immunoSEQ multiplex PCR, the repertoire was profiled, and TCRdb retains in-frame clones only, with some absent. The repertoire holds 60,000 or so clones, 75% to 90% seen once, with 9.5% to 15% in the top ten. CDR1 and CDR2 (germline): SGHTA, FQGNSA. Deletions cut 2 bases from V and 3 bases from J, with 5 bases between. The CDR3 length is 13 residues. This receptor was obtained from a man older than 75 with esophageal cancer. The sequences come from peripheral blood, collected from a patient treated with proton-based radiotherapy. The chain is built from TRBV7-2 and TRBJ1-5; the D is unclear. CDR3 loop: CASSLSNNQPQHF. The CDR3 DNA is TGTGCCAGCAGCTTAAGCAACAATCAGCCCCAGCATTTT.